The subject of this entry is one T cell receptor beta chain. Its cognate antigen is unknown. Assay used: immunoSEQ multiplex PCR; TCRdb lists only in-frame clones, some missing. The sample consists of about 25,000 clones, 70% to 90% of them appearing once. The CDR3 contains 15 residues. CDR1 and CDR2 from the germline V gene are SGHRS and YFSETQ. V was clipped by 0 bases and J by 5 bases, with 11 bases between them. The data belong to a study of T cells in localized non-small cell lung cancer. Study findings and constraints: Clonality peaked in uninvolved adjacent lung rather than tumor. The study linked higher blood T cell density to longer overall survival.

Sequenced here: peripheral blood mononuclear cells, sampled before any cancer treatment. The origin of this receptor is a woman aged 35 to 75 with stage III lung adenocarcinoma. J is TRBJ1-4 and V is TRBV5-1; D is unresolved. The CDR3 coding sequence is TGCGCCAGCAGCTTGGGGGGTTTCGAGAATGAAAAACTGTTTTTT. Its protein product is CASSLGGFENEKLFF. Combining the CDR3 with reference TRBV5-1 and TRBJ1-4 gives the whole variable domain KAGVTQTPRYLIKTRGQQVTLSCSPISGHRSVSWYQQTPGQGLQFLFEYFSETQRNKGNFPGRFSGRQFSNSRSEMNVSTLELGDSALYLCASSLGGFENEKLFFGSGTQLSVL.